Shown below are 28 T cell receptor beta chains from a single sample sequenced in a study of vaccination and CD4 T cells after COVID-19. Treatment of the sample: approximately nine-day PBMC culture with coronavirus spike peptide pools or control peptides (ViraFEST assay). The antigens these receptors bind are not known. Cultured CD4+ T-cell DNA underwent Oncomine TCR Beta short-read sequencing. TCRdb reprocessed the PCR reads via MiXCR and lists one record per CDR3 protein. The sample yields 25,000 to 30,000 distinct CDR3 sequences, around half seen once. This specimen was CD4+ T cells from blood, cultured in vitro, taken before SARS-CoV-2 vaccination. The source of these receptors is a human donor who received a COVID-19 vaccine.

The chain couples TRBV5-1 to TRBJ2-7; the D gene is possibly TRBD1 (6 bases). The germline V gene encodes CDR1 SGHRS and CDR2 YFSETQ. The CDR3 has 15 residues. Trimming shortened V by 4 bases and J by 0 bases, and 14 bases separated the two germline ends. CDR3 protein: CASSLGQRTSYEQYF. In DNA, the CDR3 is TGCGCCAGCAGCCTCGGACAGAGAACCTCCTACGAGCAGTACTTC.

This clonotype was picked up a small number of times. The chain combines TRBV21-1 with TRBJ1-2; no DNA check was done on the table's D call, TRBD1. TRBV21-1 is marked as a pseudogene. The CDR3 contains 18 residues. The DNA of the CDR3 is TGTGCCAGCAGCAAAGCGGAACAGGGCGAACTACGATATGGCGGCTACACCTTC. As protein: CASSKAEQGELRYGGYTF.

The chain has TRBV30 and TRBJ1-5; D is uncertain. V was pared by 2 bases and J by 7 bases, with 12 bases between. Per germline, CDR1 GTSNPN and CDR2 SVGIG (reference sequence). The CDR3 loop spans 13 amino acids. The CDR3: CAWSSGFGQPQHF. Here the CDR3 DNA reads TGTGCCTGGAGTAGTGGATTCGGACAGCCCCAGCATTTT.

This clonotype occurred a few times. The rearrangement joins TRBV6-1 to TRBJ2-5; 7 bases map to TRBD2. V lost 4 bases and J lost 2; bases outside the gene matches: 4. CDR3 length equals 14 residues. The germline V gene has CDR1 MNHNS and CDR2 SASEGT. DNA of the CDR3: TGTGCCAGCAGTGGGGACTACGAACAAGAGACCCAGTACTTC. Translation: CASSGDYEQETQYF.

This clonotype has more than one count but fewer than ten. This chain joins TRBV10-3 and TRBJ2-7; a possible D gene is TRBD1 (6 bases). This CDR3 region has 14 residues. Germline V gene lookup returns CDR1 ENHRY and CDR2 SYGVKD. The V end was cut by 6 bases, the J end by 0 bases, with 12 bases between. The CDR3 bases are TGTGCCATCAGCACCGGGACACTCTCCTACGAGCAGTACTTC. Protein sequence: CAISTGTLSYEQYF.

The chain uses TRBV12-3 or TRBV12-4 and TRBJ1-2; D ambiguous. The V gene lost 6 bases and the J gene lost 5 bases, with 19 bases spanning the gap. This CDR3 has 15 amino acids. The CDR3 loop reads CASSPIPDSIYGYTF. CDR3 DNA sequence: TGTGCCAGCAGCCCCATCCCCGATTCAATTTATGGCTACACCTTC.

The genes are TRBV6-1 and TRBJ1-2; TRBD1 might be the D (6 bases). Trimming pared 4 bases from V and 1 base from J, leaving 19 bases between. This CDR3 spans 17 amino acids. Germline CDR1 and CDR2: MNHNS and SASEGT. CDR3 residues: CASSAPRQAPFNYGYTF. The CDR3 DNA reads TGTGCCAGCAGTGCTCCTCGACAGGCCCCCTTTAACTATGGCTACACCTTC.

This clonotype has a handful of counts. CDR3 loop: CASSLGVQGYTF. CDR3 nucleotide sequence: TGTGCCAGCAGCTTAGGGGTGCAGGGCTACACCTTC. The chain uses TRBV11-3 and TRBJ1-2; the D is unclear. Trimming cost V 1 base and J 8 bases, with 8 bases left between them. The CDR3 loop spans 12 amino acids. Germline V gives CDR1 SGHNT, CDR2 YENEEA.

CDR3 in DNA: TGTGCCAGCAGTGAAGGGGGTAGTGGCTACACCTTC. Its translation: CASSEGGSGYTF. The chain has TRBV25-1 and TRBJ1-2, with D possibly matching TRBD1 (5 bases). CDR1 MGHDK and CDR2 SYGVNS come from the germline V gene. The CDR3 is 12 amino acids. Trimming cost V 2 bases and J 7 bases, with 8 bases left between them.

The CDR3 region is CASSFGPQGAGNTEAFF. The DNA for the CDR3 is TGTGCCAGCAGTTTTGGGCCACAGGGGGCAGGGAACACTGAAGCTTTCTTT. The V and J genes are TRBV12-3 or TRBV12-4 and TRBJ1-1; TRBD1 matches at 9 bases. Unmatched junction bases numbered 9, after V lost 3 bases and J lost 1 base. CDR3 length: 17 amino acids.

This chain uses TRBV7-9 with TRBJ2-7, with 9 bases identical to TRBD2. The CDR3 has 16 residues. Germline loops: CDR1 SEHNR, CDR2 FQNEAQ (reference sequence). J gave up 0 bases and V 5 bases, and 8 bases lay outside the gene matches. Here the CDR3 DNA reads TGTGCCAGCAGCCGTAGCGGGGGTCCTAGCTCCTACGAGCAGTACTTC. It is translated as CASSRSGGPSSYEQYF.

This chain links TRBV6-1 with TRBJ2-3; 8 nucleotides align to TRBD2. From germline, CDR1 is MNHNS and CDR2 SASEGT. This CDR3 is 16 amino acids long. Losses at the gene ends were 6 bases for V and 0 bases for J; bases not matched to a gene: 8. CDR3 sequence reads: CASSPREGPSTDTQYF. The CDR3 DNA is TGTGCCAGCAGCCCCCGGGAGGGACCTAGCACAGATACGCAGTATTTT.

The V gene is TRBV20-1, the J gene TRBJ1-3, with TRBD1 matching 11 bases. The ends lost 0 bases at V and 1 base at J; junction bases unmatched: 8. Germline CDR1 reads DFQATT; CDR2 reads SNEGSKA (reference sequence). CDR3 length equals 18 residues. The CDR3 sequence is CSAREGQGGTWSGNTIYF. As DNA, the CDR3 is TGCAGTGCTAGAGAGGGACAGGGGGGAACCTGGTCTGGAAACACCATATATTTT.

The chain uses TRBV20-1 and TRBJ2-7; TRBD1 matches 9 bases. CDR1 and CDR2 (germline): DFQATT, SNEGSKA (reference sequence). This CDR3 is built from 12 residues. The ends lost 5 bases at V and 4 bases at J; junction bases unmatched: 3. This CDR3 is CSAWDRAYEQYF. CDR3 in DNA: TGCAGTGCTTGGGACAGGGCGTACGAGCAGTACTTC.

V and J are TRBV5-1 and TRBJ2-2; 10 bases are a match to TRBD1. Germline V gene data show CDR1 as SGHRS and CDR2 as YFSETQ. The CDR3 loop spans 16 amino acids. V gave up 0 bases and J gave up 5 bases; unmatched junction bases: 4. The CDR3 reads CASSLEGQGITGELFF. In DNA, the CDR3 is TGCGCCAGCAGCTTGGAGGGACAGGGGATAACCGGGGAGCTGTTTTTT.

The CDR3 DNA is TGTGCCAGCTCAAGGGATATCTCCACAGATACGCAGTATTTT. As protein: CASSRDISTDTQYF. V is TRBV19 and J is TRBJ2-3; D is undetermined. CDR1 and CDR2 (germline): LNHDA, SQIVND (reference sequence). Trimming removed 9 bases from V and 2 bases from J, with 15 bases in between. The CDR3 consists of 14 residues.

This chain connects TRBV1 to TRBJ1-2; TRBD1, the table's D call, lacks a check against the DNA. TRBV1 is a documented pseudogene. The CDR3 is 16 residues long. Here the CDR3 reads CTSSHLTGTGKKGYTF. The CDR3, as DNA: TGCACCAGCAGCCACTTAACCGGGACAGGAAAAAAGGGCTACACCTTC.

The CDR3 region has the DNA TGTGCCAGCCGGACAGGGCCCATGGAGTACTTC. Residues: CASRTGPMEYF. J is TRBJ2-7 and V is TRBV6-1, with TRBD1 identical over 8 bases. J gave up 11 bases and V 8 bases, and 8 bases lay outside the gene matches. Germline CDR1 MNHNS, CDR2 SASEGT. The CDR3 totals 11 residues.

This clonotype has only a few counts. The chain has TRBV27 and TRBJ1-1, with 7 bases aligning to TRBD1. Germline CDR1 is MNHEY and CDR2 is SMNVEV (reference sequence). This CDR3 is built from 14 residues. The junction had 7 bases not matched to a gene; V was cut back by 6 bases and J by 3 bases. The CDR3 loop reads CASSRQGGDTEAFF. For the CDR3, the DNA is TGTGCCAGCAGCCGACAGGGAGGGGACACTGAAGCTTTCTTT.

In nucleotides, the CDR3 is TGCAGTGCTAGAGGAGGGGTTGGACAAGAGACCCAGTACTTC. Translated, it gives CSARGGVGQETQYF. The chain has TRBV20-1 and TRBJ2-5; D tentatively reads TRBD1 or TRBD2 (5 bases each). CDR3 length: 14 amino acids. Trimming cost V 1 base and J 2 bases, with 11 bases left between them. From germline, CDR1 is DFQATT and CDR2 SNEGSKA (reference sequence).

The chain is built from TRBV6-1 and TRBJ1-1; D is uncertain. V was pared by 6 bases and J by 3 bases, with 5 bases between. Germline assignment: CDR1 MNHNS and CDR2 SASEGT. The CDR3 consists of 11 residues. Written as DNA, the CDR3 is TGTGCCAGCAGGAGGGACACTGAAGCTTTCTTT. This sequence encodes CASRRDTEAFF.

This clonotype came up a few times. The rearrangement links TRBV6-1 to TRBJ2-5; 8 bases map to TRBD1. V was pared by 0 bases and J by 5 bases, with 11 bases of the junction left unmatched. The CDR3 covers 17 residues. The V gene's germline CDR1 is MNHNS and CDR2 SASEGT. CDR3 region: CASSEAPRHRGWETQYF. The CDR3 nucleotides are TGTGCCAGCAGTGAAGCTCCCAGGCACAGGGGGTGGGAGACCCAGTACTTC.

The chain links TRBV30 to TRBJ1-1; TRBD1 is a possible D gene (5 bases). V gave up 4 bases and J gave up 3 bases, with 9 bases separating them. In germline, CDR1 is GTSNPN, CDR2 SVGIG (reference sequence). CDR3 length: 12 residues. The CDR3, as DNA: TGTGCCTGGAACGGGGCGGACACTGAAGCTTTCTTT. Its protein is CAWNGADTEAFF.

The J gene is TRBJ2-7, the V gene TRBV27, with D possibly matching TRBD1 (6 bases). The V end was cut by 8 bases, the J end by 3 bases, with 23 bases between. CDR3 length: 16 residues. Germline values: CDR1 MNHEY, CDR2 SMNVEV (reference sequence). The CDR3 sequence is CASGHGGNRADYEQYF. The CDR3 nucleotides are TGTGCCAGCGGCCATGGCGGAAACAGGGCTGACTACGAGCAGTACTTC.

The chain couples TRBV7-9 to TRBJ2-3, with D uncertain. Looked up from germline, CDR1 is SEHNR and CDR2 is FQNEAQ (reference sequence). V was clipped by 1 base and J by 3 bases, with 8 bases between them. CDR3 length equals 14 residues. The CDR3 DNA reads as TGTGCCAGCAGCTTAGTGCTGCCTACAGATACGCAGTATTTT. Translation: CASSLVLPTDTQYF.

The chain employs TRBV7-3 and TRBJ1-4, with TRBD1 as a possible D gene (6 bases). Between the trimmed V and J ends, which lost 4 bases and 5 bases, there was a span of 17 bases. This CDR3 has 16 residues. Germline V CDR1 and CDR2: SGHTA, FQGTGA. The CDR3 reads CASSSGQTLMNEKLFF. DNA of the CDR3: TGTGCCAGCAGCTCTGGACAGACCCTCATGAATGAAAAACTGTTTTTT.

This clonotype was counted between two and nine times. The CDR3 bases are TGTGCTAGTGGTCTACAAAAGGGACCGCGGGGTACAGATACGCAGTATTTT. It translates to CASGLQKGPRGTDTQYF. The chain has TRBV12-5 and TRBJ2-3; D is possibly TRBD2 (6 bases). V lost 5 bases, J lost 3 bases, and 21 bases lay in between. The CDR3 spans 17 residues. CDR1 LGHNT and CDR2 FRNRAP come from the germline V gene.

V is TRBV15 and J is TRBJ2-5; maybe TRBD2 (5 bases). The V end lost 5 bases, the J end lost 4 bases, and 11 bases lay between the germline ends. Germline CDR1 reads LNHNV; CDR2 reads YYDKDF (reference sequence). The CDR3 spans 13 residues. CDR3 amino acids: CATSEGMGETQYF. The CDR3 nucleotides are TGTGCCACCAGCGAGGGAATGGGAGAGACCCAGTACTTC.